Following are 26 T cell receptor beta chains from one sample sequenced in a study of shared clonotypes between healthy human individuals. Libraries were prepared by immunoSEQ multiplex PCR; TCRdb keeps only in-frame clonotypes and omits some of them. The sample consists of hundreds of thousands of clones, roughly 72% of them appearing once. Specimen: memory CD4+ T cells sorted from blood. Subset of the sample: CD45RA-negative fraction. These receptor sequences come from a woman in her 30s in good health.

CDR3 region: CASSIGDSFSYEQYF. CDR3 in DNA: TGTGCCAGTAGTATAGGGGACAGCTTCTCCTACGAGCAGTACTTC. V and J are TRBV19 and TRBJ2-7, with 7 bases identical to TRBD1. V lost 1 base, J lost 0 bases, and 3 bases stayed unmatched. This CDR3 has 15 residues. Per germline, CDR1 LNHDA and CDR2 SQIVND (reference sequence).

This clone was found once. This chain uses TRBV5-4 with TRBJ2-3; maybe TRBD1 (7 bases). The germline V gene encodes CDR1 SGHNT and CDR2 YYREEE (reference sequence). This CDR3 spans 14 amino acids. Trimming left V 4 bases short and J 4 bases short, with 13 bases between. The CDR3 reads CASSGGTAADTQYF. DNA for the CDR3: TGTGCCAGCAGCGGGGGGACAGCGGCAGATACGCAGTATTTT.

V and J are TRBV6-5 and TRBJ2-2; tentative D call: TRBD2 (5 bases). The germline V gene encodes CDR1 MNHEY and CDR2 SVGAGI. The CDR3 length is 16 residues. The germline V and J ends were trimmed by 2 bases and 4 bases, with 14 bases remaining between them. This chain's CDR3 is CASSYILVGSTGELFF. DNA for the CDR3: TGTGCCAGCAGTTACATCTTGGTGGGGAGCACCGGGGAGCTGTTTTTT.

The chain is built from TRBV5-1 and TRBJ2-7; D is perhaps TRBD1 (6 bases). V was clipped by 3 bases and J by 2 bases, with 12 bases between them. CDR1 is SGHRS, CDR2 YFSETQ, per germline. This CDR3 contains 14 residues. DNA for the CDR3: TGCGCCAGCAGCTGGGGGCAGAGCGCCTACGAGCAGTACTTC. Amino acids: CASSWGQSAYEQYF.

V usage is TRBV7-2 and J usage is TRBJ2-2; 7 nucleotides line up with TRBD2. J gave up 6 bases and V 3 bases, and 13 bases lay outside the gene matches. This CDR3 is 17 amino acids long. Germline assignment: CDR1 SGHTA and CDR2 FQGNSA. CDR3 protein: CASSFMAWRESAGELFF. The CDR3 nucleotides are TGTGCCAGCAGCTTCATGGCGTGGCGGGAGTCTGCCGGGGAGCTGTTTTTT. The full variable domain, completed using reference TRBV7-2 and TRBJ2-2, is GAGVSQSPSNKVTEKGKDVELRCDPISGHTALYWYRQSLGQGLEFLIYFQGNSAPDKSGLPSDRFSAERTGGSVSTLTIQRTQQEDSAVYLCASSFMAWRESAGELFFGEGSRLTVL.

This rearrangement joins TRBV5-1 to TRBJ1-1, with a tentative D call TRBD1 (5 bases). The CDR3 runs to 17 residues. Germline-derived CDR1 and CDR2 are SGHRS and YFSETQ. V lost 4 bases and J 1 base, leaving 20 bases between the germline ends. CDR3 nucleotide sequence: TGCGCCAGCAGCCAAGACATCGGGGCCCTTGGGAACACTGAAGCTTTCTTT. This sequence encodes CASSQDIGALGNTEAFF. The full variable domain, completed using reference TRBV5-1 and TRBJ1-1, is KAGVTQTPRYLIKTRGQQVTLSCSPISGHRSVSWYQQTPGQGLQFLFEYFSETQRNKGNFPGRFSGRQFSNSRSEMNVSTLELGDSALYLCASSQDIGALGNTEAFFGQGTRLTVV.

The CDR3 loop reads CASSSGGVPYEQYF. Written as DNA, the CDR3 is TGTGCCAGCTCCTCGGGTGGGGTTCCCTACGAGCAGTACTTC. V gene TRBV18 combines with J gene TRBJ2-7; D not certain. The V gene's germline CDR1 is KGHSH and CDR2 LQKENI. V was pared by 6 bases and J by 2 bases, with 14 bases between. The CDR3 spans 14 residues.

The V call is TRBV6-5, the J call TRBJ1-4; D gene unclear. Germline values: CDR1 MNHEY, CDR2 SVGAGI. V lost 0 bases and J 5 bases, leaving 10 bases between the germline ends. CDR3 length: 15 amino acids. CDR3 sequence (DNA): TGTGCCAGCAGTTACTCGGGGTATCGAAATGAAAAACTGTTTTTT. Encoded protein: CASSYSGYRNEKLFF.

This clone was counted only a few times. At the DNA level, this CDR3 is encoded by other sequences in the same sample as well. V is TRBV5-1 and J is TRBJ2-7, with 9 bases lining up with TRBD1. The CDR3 sequence is 15 residues long. The germline V gene encodes CDR1 SGHRS and CDR2 YFSETQ. Losses at the gene ends were 0 bases for V and 5 bases for J; bases not matched to a gene: 6. The CDR3 loop reads CASSLGDRDRNEQYF. In DNA form, the CDR3 reads TGCGCCAGCAGCTTGGGGGACAGGGATCGGAACGAGCAGTACTTC.

The chain carries TRBV19 and TRBJ1-1; D gene uncertain. From germline, CDR1 is LNHDA and CDR2 SQIVND (reference sequence). The CDR3 totals 13 residues. The V gene lost 2 bases and the J gene lost 4 bases, with 8 bases spanning the gap. The CDR3 loop reads CASSITPLTEAFF. Here the CDR3 DNA reads TGTGCCAGTAGTATAACCCCTCTCACTGAAGCTTTCTTT.

The gene calls are TRBV6-1 and TRBJ2-2; D is ambiguous. Germline CDR1 is MNHNS and CDR2 is SASEGT. Trimming pared 3 bases from V and 12 bases from J, leaving 8 bases between. The CDR3 length is 11 residues. This chain's CDR3 is CASSELDKLFF. DNA of the CDR3: TGTGCCAGCAGTGAGCTTGATAAGCTGTTTTTT.

The CDR3 is CASSLSTGTEAFF. The CDR3 DNA reads as TGTGCCAGCAGTTTATCAACGGGGACTGAAGCTTTCTTT. This sequence joins TRBV28 and TRBJ1-1; D is uncertain. The CDR3 consists of 13 residues. Per the germline V gene, CDR1 is MDHEN and CDR2 is SYDVKM. Trimming stripped 1 base from V and 5 bases from J, with 8 bases between.

This chain joins TRBV11-2 and TRBJ2-3; D is uncertain. The V end was cut by 8 bases, the J end by 1 base, with 10 bases between. Germline values: CDR1 SGHAT, CDR2 FQNNGV. The CDR3 totals 13 residues. Here the CDR3 DNA reads TGTGCCAGCCGGATGGCGGGCACAGATACGCAGTATTTT. Amino acid sequence: CASRMAGTDTQYF.

This clone was detected once. V usage is TRBV6-5 and J usage is TRBJ1-1; no reliable D call. This CDR3 has 14 amino acids. Germline assignment: CDR1 MNHEY and CDR2 SVGAGI. Trimming took 6 bases from V and 1 from J, leaving 12 bases between them. CDR3 region: CASRAAVRNTEAFF. CDR3 bases: TGTGCCAGCAGGGCGGCAGTTAGGAACACTGAAGCTTTCTTT.

In this sample, this clone turned up a few times. V and J are TRBV19 and TRBJ2-3; D could derive from TRBD1 or TRBD2 (5 bases each). The CDR3 is made up of 14 amino acids. CDR1 and CDR2 from the germline V gene are LNHDA and SQIVND (reference sequence). The V end was cut by 3 bases, the J end by 2 bases, with 9 bases between. This CDR3 reads CASSMGVATDTQYF. DNA for the CDR3: TGTGCCAGTAGTATGGGGGTAGCCACAGATACGCAGTATTTT.

The rearrangement links TRBV5-4 to TRBJ2-1; the match to TRBD2 covers 13 bases. CDR1 is SGHNT, CDR2 YYREEE, per germline (reference sequence). J gave up 9 bases and V 6 bases, and 12 bases lay outside the gene matches. CDR3 length equals 16 residues. The CDR3 region is CASTGTSGNIGGEQFF. The DNA for the CDR3 is TGTGCCAGCACGGGGACTAGCGGGAACATTGGCGGTGAGCAGTTCTTC.

This clone was seen many times. The chain uses TRBV7-9 and TRBJ2-2, with D possibly matching TRBD1 (5 bases). CDR3 length: 14 amino acids. The V end was cut by 6 bases, the J end by 0 bases, with 8 bases between. CDR1 is SEHNR, CDR2 FQNEAQ, per germline (reference sequence). As DNA, the CDR3 is TGTGCCAGCAGAGCAGGGACGAACACCGGGGAGCTGTTTTTT. The encoded protein is CASRAGTNTGELFF.

This chain uses TRBV5-1 with TRBJ1-1, with 8 nucleotides matching TRBD1. The CDR3 is made up of 15 amino acids. Germline lookup yields CDR1 SGHRS and CDR2 YFSETQ. Losses at the gene ends were 0 bases for V and 1 base for J; bases not matched to a gene: 2. The CDR3 loop is CASSLGGTGNTEAFF. CDR3 coding DNA: TGCGCCAGCAGCTTGGGAGGGACAGGGAACACTGAAGCTTTCTTT. The full variable domain, rest sourced from reference TRBV5-1 and TRBJ1-1, is KAGVTQTPRYLIKTRGQQVTLSCSPISGHRSVSWYQQTPGQGLQFLFEYFSETQRNKGNFPGRFSGRQFSNSRSEMNVSTLELGDSALYLCASSLGGTGNTEAFFGQGTRLTVV.

A remark on this clone: The sample carries other DNA sequences with the same CDR3. J is TRBJ1-3 and V is TRBV9; D is possibly TRBD1 (6 bases). Germline CDR1 and CDR2: SGDLS and YYNGEE. The CDR3 totals 14 residues. The germline V and J ends were trimmed by 2 bases and 3 bases, with 9 bases remaining between them. The CDR3 DNA reads TGTGCCAGCAGCGTCACGGACAGTGGAAACACCATATATTTT. Amino acid sequence: CASSVTDSGNTIYF.

This chain links TRBV28 with TRBJ1-2, with D unclear. In germline, CDR1 is MDHEN, CDR2 SYDVKM. The CDR3 loop spans 11 amino acids. The V end was cut by 11 bases, the J end by 0 bases, with 7 bases between. The CDR3 loop is CAATANYGYTF. DNA for the CDR3: TGTGCCGCGACGGCTAACTATGGCTACACCTTC.

This clone has just one count. The V and J genes are TRBV13 and TRBJ1-5; no firm D call. The V gene's germline CDR1 is PRHDT and CDR2 FYEKMQ (reference sequence). The CDR3 is 14 amino acids. V was cut by 6 bases and J by 1 base, with 10 bases left in between. The DNA of the CDR3 is TGTGCCAGCAGTAGGAAGGGCAGCAATCAGCCCCAGCATTTT. It codes for CASSRKGSNQPQHF.

The rearrangement links TRBV28 to TRBJ2-5, with D possibly TRBD1 on 6 matching bases. Germline CDR1 reads MDHEN; CDR2 reads SYDVKM. The CDR3 consists of 12 residues. V lost 7 bases, J lost 5 bases, and 11 bases lay in between. For the CDR3, the DNA is TGTGCCAGCAACGGCCAGGGGGAGACCCAGTACTTC. Translation: CASNGQGETQYF.

Only one count was recorded for this clone. This chain links TRBV7-2 with TRBJ2-1, with 13 bases identical to TRBD2. The germline V gene has CDR1 SGHTA and CDR2 FQGNSA. V lost 5 bases and J lost 2; bases outside the gene matches: 9. The CDR3 has 18 residues. CDR3 coding DNA: TGTGCCAGCAGCCGACGGACTAGCGGGAGTGGGACCTACAATGAGCAGTTCTTC. Encoded protein: CASSRRTSGSGTYNEQFF.

The chain is built from TRBV6-5 and TRBJ2-7, with a tentative D call TRBD2 (6 bases). The V end lost 2 bases, the J end lost 6 bases, and 8 bases lay between the germline ends. From germline, CDR1 is MNHEY and CDR2 SVGAGI. CDR3 length equals 12 residues. The CDR3 bases are TGTGCCAGCAGTTACGTGGGAGGCGAGCAGTACTTC. Residues: CASSYVGGEQYF.

This chain links TRBV19 with TRBJ2-5, with D possibly being TRBD1 (5 bases). The length of the CDR3 is 14 residues. Trimming removed 5 bases at V and 7 bases at J, with 17 bases between. CDR1 and CDR2 from the germline V gene are LNHDA and SQIVND (reference sequence). CDR3 sequence (DNA): TGTGCCAGTAGTGGCCAAGGGGCCGTCGGGACCCAGTACTTC. Amino acid sequence: CASSGQGAVGTQYF.

For this clone: Relative to the germline gene, one junction end is altered; a read error may explain this. The rearrangement links TRBV11-2 to TRBJ2-3; 12 bases align to TRBD2. Looked up from germline, CDR1 is SGHAT and CDR2 is FQNNGV. This CDR3 comprises 12 residues. The CDR3 DNA reads as TGTGCCAGCAGCTCCACTAGCGGGAGGAGGCATTTT. Protein product: CASSSTSGRRHF.